The clone carrying this T cell receptor beta chain occurred a few times. The target antigen is unknown. Everyone who donated was a healthy Caucasian. TCRdb independently ran MiXCR on the 5' RACE reads; one entry per CDR3 protein. The sample includes 400,000 or so distinct CDR3 sequences, approximately 10% of them seen just once. With 4 bases removed from V and 2 bases from J, the gap between germline ends came to 13 bases. There are 14 residues in the CDR3. Per the germline V gene, CDR1 is SQVTM and CDR2 is ANQGSEA. The data derive from a study of identical twins. Study-wide results and caveats: A lower insertion count was a feature of abundant cord blood beta clonotypes, with no such feature in memory repertoires. The same donors were not followed; conclusions instead depended on cross-sectional statistical analysis. For monozygotic twins, models underestimated out-of-frame TCR alpha sharing.

Sequencing used naive T cells sorted from blood. The TCR sequence derives from a woman between 50 and 59 years old in good health. V usage is TRBV29-1 and J usage is TRBJ2-3, with D perhaps matching TRBD1 (6 bases). The CDR3 DNA reads TGCAGCGTTGGGAAAGACAGGTACACAGATACGCAGTATTTT. Its protein is CSVGKDRYTDTQYF.